These 17 T cell receptor beta chains came from one sample sequenced in a study of T cell changes during pregnancy in multiple sclerosis. TCRdb's copy holds only in-frame clones and misses some; the assay was immunoSEQ multiplex PCR. The profile shows approximately 92,000 clones, 80% to 95% of them singletons. The specimen comprised peripheral blood, sampled in the first trimester of pregnancy. These receptors were collected from a female donor with multiple sclerosis, enrolled in a pregnancy study.

The chain recombines TRBV27 with TRBJ1-5; 7 nucleotides line up with TRBD1. This CDR3 contains 15 residues. The germline V gene has CDR1 MNHEY and CDR2 SMNVEV (reference sequence). V gave up 3 bases and J gave up 4 bases; unmatched junction bases: 6. The CDR3 DNA follows: TGTGCCAGCAGTTTTACAGGGGAACGAAATCAGCCCCAGCATTTT. Translated, it gives CASSFTGERNQPQHF.

V is TRBV10-1 and J is TRBJ2-2; TRBD2 agrees at 10 bases. Germline V gene sequence: CDR1 WNHNN, CDR2 SYGVQD (reference sequence). V shed 2 bases, J shed 3 bases, and the junction held 0 bases outside the gene matches. The CDR3 consists of 15 residues. In DNA, the CDR3 is TGCGCCAGCAGTGAGAGCGGGAGGGACACCGGGGAGCTGTTTTTT. Encoded protein: CASSESGRDTGELFF.

The chain joins TRBV29-1 to TRBJ2-1, with TRBD2 matching 9 bases. The CDR3 has 17 residues. Germline trimming cut 7 bases from V and 2 bases from J; bases unmatched to any gene: 15. CDR1 SQVTM and CDR2 ANQGSEA come from the germline V gene. CDR3 nucleotides: TGCAGCGCAGAAGGTCTAGCGGGGATAGGGGCCTACAATGAGCAGTTCTTC. Protein product: CSAEGLAGIGAYNEQFF.

This clone has only one observation. V is TRBV7-6 and J is TRBJ1-5; D unresolved. This CDR3 contains 15 residues. Trimming took off 2 bases at V and 1 base at J, with 9 bases between the two ends. Germline values: CDR1 SGHVS, CDR2 FNYEAQ. CDR3 nucleotides: TGTGCCAGCAGCTTATATCCAGGAAGCAATCAGCCCCAGCATTTT. Amino acids: CASSLYPGSNQPQHF.

The rearrangement uses TRBV11-2 and TRBJ2-7, with 10 bases identical to TRBD1. Per germline, CDR1 SGHAT and CDR2 FQNNGV. This CDR3 has 14 amino acids. The V and J ends lost 5 bases and 4 bases, in that order; junction bases with no gene match: 5. CDR3 sequence (DNA): TGTGCCAGCAGCAAGGGACAGGGGTCTTACGAGCAGTACTTC. It translates to CASSKGQGSYEQYF.

This chain connects TRBV4-1 to TRBJ2-7, with 8 bases aligning to TRBD1. Unmatched junction bases numbered 13, after V lost 3 bases and J lost 3 bases. The CDR3 consists of 17 residues. Germline V gene data show CDR1 as MGHRA and CDR2 as YSYEKL. The DNA for the CDR3 is TGCGCCAGCAGCCACCTTATTTCCGGGACAGGAGGCTACGAGCAGTACTTC. The encoded protein is CASSHLISGTGGYEQYF.

This chain connects TRBV27 to TRBJ2-1; possibly TRBD1 for D (6 bases). Germline V gives CDR1 MNHEY, CDR2 SMNVEV (reference sequence). The CDR3 runs to 12 residues. With 5 bases removed from V and 6 bases from J, the gap between germline ends came to 8 bases. The CDR3 sequence is CASSQQGNEQFF. Written as DNA, the CDR3 is TGTGCCAGCAGTCAACAGGGCAATGAGCAGTTCTTC.

As DNA, the CDR3 is TGTGCCAGCAGTATAAACAGGGGGGCTGAAGCTTTCTTT. Protein: CASSINRGAEAFF. The chain recombines TRBV27 with TRBJ1-1; 8 bases are a match to TRBD1. Germline trimming cut 5 bases from V and 6 bases from J; bases unmatched to any gene: 5. The V gene's germline CDR1 is MNHEY and CDR2 SMNVEV (reference sequence). This CDR3 is 13 amino acids long.

The rearrangement uses TRBV7-3 and TRBJ2-3; 7 nucleotides agree with TRBD2. The J segment lost 2 bases and the V segment lost 4 bases, leaving 6 bases of the junction unmatched. The germline CDR1 and CDR2 sequences are SGHTA and FQGTGA. The CDR3 spans 15 residues. The CDR3 DNA sequence: TGTGCCAGCAGCTGGGGACTATCGGACACAGATACGCAGTATTTT. This encodes CASSWGLSDTDTQYF.

The chain carries TRBV5-6 and TRBJ1-1; D call uncertain. From germline, CDR1 is SGHDT and CDR2 YYEEEE. The CDR3 has 12 residues. The ends were cut back, 4 bases at V and 7 bases at J, with 11 bases in the middle. Here the CDR3 DNA reads TGTGCCAGCAGCCTTCGACGGGGTGAAGCTTTCTTT. It is translated as CASSLRRGEAFF.

Details on this clone: The same CDR3 arises from other DNA sequences in this sample as well. This chain connects TRBV27 to TRBJ1-2, with D maybe TRBD1 (5 bases). Germline CDR1 reads MNHEY; CDR2 reads SMNVEV (reference sequence). The V gene lost 2 bases and the J gene lost 2 bases, with 6 bases spanning the gap. The CDR3 is 13 residues long. The CDR3 DNA sequence: TGTGCCAGCAGTTTACAGGGAAACTATGGCTACACCTTC. Translated, it gives CASSLQGNYGYTF.

This rearrangement joins TRBV27 to TRBJ2-7, with TRBD2 identical over 10 bases. V lost 2 bases and J lost 3; bases outside the gene matches: 4. This CDR3 has 15 residues. CDR1 is MNHEY and CDR2 is SMNVEV in the germline V gene (reference sequence). The CDR3 reads CASSLSGTSVYEQYF. DNA of the CDR3: TGTGCCAGCAGTTTAAGCGGGACTAGCGTCTACGAGCAGTACTTC.

The V and J genes are TRBV2 and TRBJ1-5, with unresolved D. This CDR3 comprises 13 residues. V was shortened by 1 base and J by 8 bases, with 9 bases between the two germline ends. Germline V gene lookup returns CDR1 SNHLY and CDR2 FYNNEI. The CDR3 sequence: CASSEGGEEPQHF. The CDR3 bases are TGTGCCAGCAGTGAAGGCGGAGAAGAGCCCCAGCATTTT.

This chain joins TRBV30 and TRBJ2-7, with TRBD2 identical over 13 bases. Looked up from germline, CDR1 is GTSNPN and CDR2 is SVGIG (reference sequence). The CDR3 runs to 15 residues. Trimming cost V 3 bases and J 9 bases; bases outside gene matches: 11. The DNA for the CDR3 is TGTGCCTGGAGGCGCACCGGGACTAGCGGGAAAGGGCAGTACTTC. Residues: CAWRRTGTSGKGQYF.

The table lists this clone with a count of one. The CDR3: CASSYQSTGQAQHF. The CDR3 nucleotides are TGTGCCAGCAGTTACCAGTCGACAGGGCAGGCCCAGCATTTT. The gene calls are TRBV6-6 and TRBJ1-5, with 7 bases matching TRBD1. The V gene's germline CDR1 is MNHNY and CDR2 SVGAGI (reference sequence). The CDR3 contains 14 residues. V lost 2 bases to trimming and J lost 11 bases; unmatched junction nucleotides: 9.

As DNA, the CDR3 is TGCGCCAGCAGCTCACGGACAGGGGGTCGTAAGCGGTCTTGGGGGTTCAATGAGCAGTTCTTC. Its protein is CASSSRTGGRKRSWGFNEQFF. V usage is TRBV4-3 and J usage is TRBJ2-1; 10 bases map to TRBD1. Germline V gene sequence: CDR1 LGHNA, CDR2 YSLEER. V shed 5 bases and J 6 bases; nucleotides not matched to a gene: 25. This CDR3 spans 21 amino acids.

The chain is built from TRBV28 and TRBJ1-1; TRBD1 is a possible D gene (6 bases). Deletions cut 4 bases from V and 6 bases from J, with 18 bases between. Germline values: CDR1 MDHEN, CDR2 SYDVKM. This CDR3 spans 15 amino acids. The chain's CDR3 is CASSSPTGTGPEAFF. The CDR3 DNA reads TGTGCCAGCAGTTCCCCCACAGGGACCGGTCCTGAAGCTTTCTTT.